This T cell receptor beta chain was captured by sequencing in a study of control samples from healthy donors and cancer patients. V was clipped by 2 bases and J by 14 bases, with 15 bases between them. CDR1 and CDR2 from the germline V gene are MNHNS and SASEGT. The CDR3 length is 13 residues. The table came from immunoSEQ multiplex PCR; TCRdb's copy has only in-frame clones and leaves some out. The table includes roughly 160,000 clones, 96% detected once. V is TRBV6-1 and J is TRBJ1-4, with a possible D match to TRBD1 (6 bases). The sequence derives from a woman in her twenties or thirties in good health. The source material was blood. The CDR3 nucleotides are TGTGCCAGCAGTGAACTAACAGGGATCGGTCTGTTTTTT. This codes for CASSELTGIGLFF.